Given below is one TCR beta chain in context. What this receptor recognizes is not known. No much larger clone is present one base from it, and per-base qualities are unavailable. These data come from a study of blood T cell repertoires in COVID-19 (dated by TCRdb to 2019 to 2021). Background for the entire study: Samples covering the acute and convalescent phases of COVID-19 were provided by collaborators in the United States, Italy and Spain. The material from the prospective study consisted of cDNA or gDNA derived from T cells, B-cell-depleted T cells, or PBMCs. Subjects who had been exposed to COVID-19, were actively infected with it, or had recovered from it provided the deeply sampled blood TCRbeta repertoires that made up the dataset. The repertoires were released in a freely available public database meant as a resource for research on the immune response to SARS-CoV-2. The samples were drawn from the first 160 participants of the ongoing ImmuneRACE study and from 950 to 1,500 subjects provided by 6 global collaborators. Nearly every sample came with metadata listing a de-identified subject ID, COVID-19 status, age in years and sex. Where available, HLA class I and class II types were obtained from metadata supplied by the sample provider rather than from assay-based typing.

V is pruned by 3 bases and J by 12 bases, leaving 4 bases of the junction without a gene match. In the germline V gene, CDR1 corresponds to KGHSH and CDR2 to LQKENI. Including cysteine and phenylalanine, the CDR3 has 11 amino acids. Only the CDR3 DNA is retained, 33 bases long and in frame from the first base. Each collaborating institution followed its own protocols to collect whole blood in K2EDTA tubes. Collaborator samples were shipped for TCRbeta analysis as frozen whole blood, isolated PBMCs, or DNA extracted from either sample type. What the work shows at the level of the full study, not this receptor alone: The quantity of clinical and demographic metadata differed by source and by participant and was supplied without curation.

The immunoSEQ Assay, a bias-controlled multiplex PCR, was used to amplify TCRbeta CDR3 regions from genomic DNA. In the source study's methods: Within the assay, amplification of reference gene primers was used to estimate how many nucleated cells each sample contained. Sequence reads were collapsed and filtered to measure the absolute abundance of every unique TCRbeta CDR3 rearrangement. For each sample, productive Simpson clonality was calculated as the square root of Simpson's diversity index over productive rearrangements. TCRdb re-hosts the immuneACCESS table, in-frame sequences only. Its copies lack some clones; in the studies checked, an unresolved V gene accounts for under half of them, and the cause for the rest is not known. Clonal size and the V and J genes are those of that table, whereas D and trimming came from the DNA. Present in this sample are fewer than 40,000 clones, roughly 88% of which were seen just once. The biggest ten clones account for roughly 4.5% of the sample.

Specimen: peripheral blood. The chain uses TRBV18 and TRBJ2-7, and 8 junction bases match TRBD1. The sequence came from a woman aged 65 to 85 with active COVID-19. This receptor carries the CDR3 CASSPDRDLYF. The nucleotide sequence reads as follows: TGTGCCAGCTCACCGGACAGGGACTTGTACTTC.